One sample yielded the 30 T cell receptor beta chains listed below, sequenced in a study of T-cell memory formation after mild COVID-19. TCRdb called the 5' RACE reads again in MiXCR, with one record for every CDR3 protein. The data show just under 550,000 distinct CDR3 sequences, around 20% seen once. Sample: PBMCs or a T cell subset sorted from them (not recorded which). Source of these receptors: an adult woman who had mild COVID-19 (a few samples of this study predate the infection). Cell type and time point are not known.

This clonotype was counted a few times. The chain links TRBV18 to TRBJ2-6, with unresolved D. Germline values: CDR1 KGHSH, CDR2 LQKENI. CDR3 length equals 15 residues. V lost 3 bases and J 0 bases, leaving 6 bases between the germline ends. The chain's CDR3 is CASSPSYSGANVLTF. In DNA form, the CDR3 reads TGTGCCAGCTCACCCTCATACTCTGGGGCCAACGTCCTGACTTTC.

This clonotype showed up just a few times. The chain couples TRBV4-2 to TRBJ2-7; D is unresolved. Trimming took off 5 bases at V and 4 bases at J, with 15 bases between the two ends. Germline V gives CDR1 LGHNA, CDR2 YNFKEQ. The CDR3 extends over 14 amino acids. The CDR3 protein is CASSYYDGLYEQYF. The CDR3 DNA reads TGTGCCAGCAGCTACTACGACGGGCTTTACGAGCAGTACTTC.

This chain uses TRBV12-3 or TRBV12-4 with TRBJ1-2, with D hard to call. Trimming took 5 bases from V and 5 from J, leaving 12 bases between them. The CDR3 totals 13 residues. DNA for the CDR3: TGTGCCAGCAGTCGATCGATGGGGTATGGCTACACCTTC. It is translated as CASSRSMGYGYTF.

In its sample, this clonotype was seen a few times. This chain links TRBV3-1 with TRBJ2-7; 7 positions match TRBD1. The junction had 10 bases not matched to a gene; V was cut back by 4 bases and J by 4 bases. Germline values: CDR1 LGHDT, CDR2 YNNKEL (reference sequence). CDR3 size: 15 residues. In nucleotides, the CDR3 is TGTGCCAGCAGCCCAGATGGGACAGAAGAGTACGAGCAGTACTTC. This gives the protein CASSPDGTEEYEQYF.

V usage is TRBV7-3 and J usage is TRBJ2-3; D tentatively reads TRBD1 or TRBD2 (7 bases each). Trimming pared 5 bases from V and 4 bases from J, leaving 16 bases between. The CDR3 has 15 amino acids. Germline CDR1 SGHTA, CDR2 FQGTGA. In DNA, the CDR3 is TGTGCCAGCAGCCGCCAGGGGGGGCCGTCAGATACGCAGTATTTT. It codes for CASSRQGGPSDTQYF.

In its sample, this clonotype was seen many times. V usage is TRBV24-1 and J usage is TRBJ2-2, with 7 bases aligning to TRBD1. Germline lookup yields CDR1 KGHDR and CDR2 SFDVKD. There are 16 residues in the CDR3. The junction had 7 bases not matched to a gene; V was cut back by 4 bases and J by 3 bases. As DNA, the CDR3 is TGTGCCACCAGTGACCTCGGACAGGACTACACCGGGGAGCTGTTTTTT. It translates to CATSDLGQDYTGELFF.

This clonotype was found a few times. The V and J genes are TRBV13 and TRBJ1-1; no firm D call. Germline CDR1 and CDR2: PRHDT and FYEKMQ (reference sequence). Trimming stripped 5 bases from V and 8 bases from J, with 21 bases between. CDR3 length: 15 amino acids. CDR3 sequence reads: CASSPARRGGEEAFF. In DNA form, the CDR3 reads TGTGCCAGCAGCCCCGCGCGACGGGGTGGTGAGGAAGCTTTCTTT.

For this clonotype: The junction shows a germline mismatch at one end, possibly a read error. CDR3 DNA sequence: TGCGCCAGCTCCTCGGGTACCCAGGGCAACCTCATCTTC. Translated, it gives CASSSGTQGNLIF. The chain has TRBV5-1 and TRBJ2-7; tentative D call: TRBD1 (5 bases). The CDR3 spans 13 residues. Germline CDR1 and CDR2: SGHRS and YFSETQ.

At least ten counts were recorded for this clonotype. This chain links TRBV5-4 with TRBJ2-1; D gene uncertain. Germline lookup yields CDR1 SGHNT and CDR2 YYREEE (reference sequence). Between the trimmed V and J ends, which lost 2 bases and 4 bases, there was a span of 7 bases. The CDR3 sequence is 13 residues long. This CDR3 is CASSLRPYNEQFF. The CDR3 nucleotides are TGTGCCAGCAGCTTACGACCGTACAATGAGCAGTTCTTC.

The rearrangement joins TRBV18 to TRBJ2-1, with D hard to call. From germline, CDR1 is KGHSH and CDR2 LQKENI. The V and J ends lost 5 bases and 6 bases respectively, with 8 bases between them. CDR3 size: 12 residues. The CDR3: CASSKAGNEQFF. The CDR3 region has the DNA TGTGCCAGCTCAAAAGCCGGCAATGAGCAGTTCTTC. Full variable domain (outside the CDR3, taken from reference TRBV18 and TRBJ2-1): NAGVMQNPRHLVRRRGQEARLRCSPMKGHSHVYWYRQLPEEGLKFMVYLQKENIIDESGMPKERFSAEFPKEGPSILRIQQVVRGDSAAYFCASSKAGNEQFFGPGTRLTVL.

Many counts were recorded for this clonotype. The genes are TRBV5-1 and TRBJ2-1; D gene uncertain. Germline V gives CDR1 SGHRS, CDR2 YFSETQ. V lost 1 base and J 6 bases, leaving 8 bases between the germline ends. The CDR3 is 13 residues long. CDR3: CASSLILANEQFF. CDR3 coding DNA: TGCGCCAGCAGCTTGATATTAGCCAATGAGCAGTTCTTC.

This clonotype was seen repeatedly, ten times or more. This chain uses TRBV7-2 with TRBJ2-5, with 7 bases that match TRBD2. Germline V gene sequence: CDR1 SGHTA, CDR2 FQGNSA. This CDR3 is built from 14 residues. V was clipped by 5 bases and J by 4 bases; unmatched bases: 7. DNA of the CDR3: TGTGCCAGCAGCCGAGGTGGGGGGGGAGAGACCCAGTACTTC. Its protein is CASSRGGGGETQYF.

The rearrangement uses TRBV5-5 and TRBJ1-6; D possibly corresponds to TRBD1 (5 bases). V lost 4 bases and J 8 bases, leaving 22 bases between the germline ends. Germline-derived CDR1 and CDR2 are SGHKS and YYEKEE (reference sequence). The CDR3 runs to 17 residues. The CDR3, as DNA: TGTGCCAGCAGCATAACCCCGGGACGGTTCCATGATTCACCCCTCCACTTT. Protein product: CASSITPGRFHDSPLHF. Drawing the rest from reference TRBV5-5 and TRBJ1-6, the complete variable domain is DAGVTQSPTHLIKTRGQQVTLRCSPISGHKSVSWYQQVLGQGPQFIFQYYEKEERGRGNFPDRFSARQFPNYSSELNVNALLLGDSALYLCASSITPGRFHDSPLHFGNGTRLTVT.

The chain uses TRBV29-1 and TRBJ2-1; TRBD1 or TRBD2 may be the D gene (5 bases each). With 5 bases removed from V and 4 bases from J, the gap between germline ends came to 15 bases. The CDR3 spans 14 residues. In germline, CDR1 is SQVTM, CDR2 ANQGSEA. The CDR3 spells CSVCPGTAYNEQFF. The CDR3 coding sequence is TGCAGCGTTTGCCCGGGGACGGCTTACAATGAGCAGTTCTTC.

The J gene is TRBJ2-1, the V gene TRBV5-1; possible D gene TRBD2, 5 bases. The V and J ends lost 0 bases and 4 bases respectively, with 11 bases between them. The germline V gene has CDR1 SGHRS and CDR2 YFSETQ. There are 15 residues in the CDR3. This CDR3 reads CASSLAGNPYNEQFF. CDR3 DNA: TGCGCCAGCAGCTTGGCCGGGAACCCTTACAATGAGCAGTTCTTC.

The chain couples TRBV7-8 to TRBJ2-3; 11 nucleotides line up with TRBD2. The CDR3 spans 16 residues. The J segment lost 2 bases and the V segment lost 3 bases, leaving 4 bases of the junction unmatched. In germline, CDR1 is SGHVS, CDR2 FQNEAQ. CDR3 nucleotides: TGTGCCAGCAGCTTTCGACTAGCGGGGAACACAGATACGCAGTATTTT. Translated: CASSFRLAGNTDTQYF.

Only a few counts were recorded for this clonotype. The chain uses TRBV7-9 and TRBJ2-2; TRBD1 is a possible D gene (6 bases). This CDR3 is 16 amino acids long. The V end lost 6 bases, the J end lost 3 bases, and 17 bases lay between the germline ends. The germline gives CDR1 SEHNR, CDR2 FQNEAQ (reference sequence). The CDR3 DNA sequence: TGTGCCAGCAGAGGCGGCACGGACAGCTACACCGGGGAGCTGTTTTTT. Translation: CASRGGTDSYTGELFF.

This clonotype was detected only a few times. V usage is TRBV12-3 or TRBV12-4 and J usage is TRBJ1-2; D not resolved. V lost 6 bases to trimming and J lost 4 bases, with 18 bases between them. This CDR3 is 15 amino acids long. CDR3 bases: TGTGCCAGCAGAGGATCCCCTAGGCGGTCCTATGGCTACACCTTC. Amino acid sequence: CASRGSPRRSYGYTF.

The chain joins TRBV20-1 to TRBJ2-1; D is undetermined. This CDR3 is built from 14 residues. V was pared by 3 bases and J by 6 bases, with 15 bases between. Germline V gene data show CDR1 as DFQATT and CDR2 as SNEGSKA (reference sequence). CDR3 residues: CSASPTSGINEQFF. CDR3 nucleotide sequence: TGCAGTGCTAGCCCGACCTCCGGTATCAATGAGCAGTTCTTC.

This clonotype was observed a handful of times. V usage is TRBV7-8 and J usage is TRBJ1-1, with TRBD1 identical over 7 bases. CDR1 and CDR2 (germline): SGHVS, FQNEAQ. This CDR3 region has 14 residues. V trimming: 5 bases; J trimming: 1 base; junction bases outside the gene matches: 4. As DNA, the CDR3 is TGTGCCAGCAGCATGTCAGGGGGGAACACTGAAGCTTTCTTT. This codes for CASSMSGGNTEAFF.

This clonotype was counted between two and nine times. The V and J genes are TRBV27 and TRBJ2-7, with 8 bases aligning to TRBD1. This CDR3 comprises 16 residues. Trimming took 3 bases from V and 3 from J; bases not matched to a gene: 10. CDR1 is MNHEY and CDR2 is SMNVEV in the germline V gene (reference sequence). CDR3 bases: TGTGCCAGCAGTTTCCGGGTGACAGGGGCTAACTACGAGCAGTACTTC. It codes for CASSFRVTGANYEQYF.

V is TRBV30 and J is TRBJ2-2; the D gene could be TRBD1 or TRBD2 (5 bases each). Germline V gene data show CDR1 as GTSNPN and CDR2 as SVGIG (reference sequence). V was cut by 3 bases and J by 4 bases, with 12 bases left in between. This CDR3 has 14 residues. The CDR3 loop reads CAWRGRAGTGELFF. In DNA form, the CDR3 reads TGTGCCTGGAGAGGCAGGGCGGGCACCGGGGAGCTGTTTTTT.

The chain couples TRBV7-7 to TRBJ2-5, with D unclear. V shed 5 bases and J shed 5 bases, with 12 bases lying between them. Germline CDR1 is SSHAT and CDR2 is FNYEAQ (reference sequence). CDR3 size: 13 residues. The CDR3 here is CASSLDLWETQYF. Here the CDR3 DNA reads TGTGCCAGCAGCCTTGACCTGTGGGAGACCCAGTACTTC.

This rearrangement joins TRBV29-1 to TRBJ2-1, with D perhaps assigned TRBD1 or TRBD2 (5 bases each). The germline gives CDR1 SQVTM, CDR2 ANQGSEA. This CDR3 has 14 residues. With 5 bases removed from V and 1 base from J, the gap between germline ends came to 12 bases. CDR3 bases: TGCAGCGTTACCCGGGGCACTTCCTACAATGAGCAGTTCTTC. Translating it yields CSVTRGTSYNEQFF.

This clonotype was seen a few times. The V gene is TRBV5-1, the J gene TRBJ2-2, with a possible D match to TRBD1 (6 bases). Germline assignment: CDR1 SGHRS and CDR2 YFSETQ. The length of the CDR3 is 14 residues. V was clipped by 6 bases and J by 0 bases, with 9 bases between them. The CDR3 is CASTDRPNTGELFF. DNA of the CDR3: TGCGCCAGCACGGACAGACCGAACACCGGGGAGCTGTTTTTT.

The chain couples TRBV12-3 or TRBV12-4 to TRBJ1-2, with D possibly being TRBD1 (5 bases). The CDR3 extends over 15 amino acids. The V gene lost 5 bases and the J gene lost 3 bases, with 16 bases spanning the gap. CDR3 sequence (DNA): TGTGCCAGCAGTCTTAGCACAGGAGGTGACTATGGCTACACCTTC. Protein sequence: CASSLSTGGDYGYTF.

This clonotype was recorded at least ten times. The genes are TRBV5-1 and TRBJ2-1; 12 bases are a match to TRBD2. Germline V gene sequence: CDR1 SGHRS, CDR2 YFSETQ. After removal of 0 bases from V and 7 bases from J, the junction contained 2 bases not matched to a gene. This CDR3 region has 15 residues. CDR3 sequence: CASSLATSGGNEQFF. In DNA, the CDR3 is TGCGCCAGCAGCTTGGCGACTAGCGGGGGAAATGAGCAGTTCTTC.

Only a few counts were recorded for this clonotype. The chain employs TRBV5-5 and TRBJ2-1, with no clear D. The V end was cut by 0 bases, the J end by 3 bases, with 10 bases between. Germline CDR1 and CDR2: SGHKS and YYEKEE (reference sequence). The CDR3 is made up of 15 amino acids. CDR3 region: CASSLVDRNYNEQFF. CDR3 DNA: TGTGCCAGCAGCTTGGTTGATCGAAACTACAATGAGCAGTTCTTC.

The CDR3, as DNA: TGTGCCAGCAGTGAAAGGGGCCAGGGGTCTGAAAAACTGTTTTTT. Translated: CASSERGQGSEKLFF. The rearrangement uses TRBV2 and TRBJ1-4, with D perhaps matching TRBD1 (6 bases). Trimming left V 2 bases short and J 7 bases short, with 14 bases between. The germline V gene has CDR1 SNHLY and CDR2 FYNNEI. The CDR3 has 15 residues.

This clonotype was seen a handful of times. The chain joins TRBV15 to TRBJ2-1; 9 bases are shared with TRBD2. The germline CDR1 and CDR2 sequences are LNHNV and YYDKDF (reference sequence). This CDR3 has 13 residues. Trimming took 4 bases from V and 5 from J; bases not matched to a gene: 0. The CDR3 DNA is TGTGCCACCAGCACTAGCGGGGACAATGAGCAGTTCTTC. Residues: CATSTSGDNEQFF.